A selection of T cell receptor beta chains follows, all from one sample in a study of shared clonotypes between healthy human individuals. The protocol was immunoSEQ multiplex PCR, while the TCRdb copy is restricted to in-frame clones and leaves out a portion. The data show around 500,000 clones, 81% seen once. The sample was PBMCs. The receptors stem from a woman between 40 and 55 years old in good health. Some clones in this sample may be carry-over from other donors' samples. The CDR3 runs from the conserved cysteine through the conserved F or W. D genes are given only for firm matches. A row's size may be missing; if present it is once, few, many or a size class.

D: TRBD1; J: TRBJ2-5; size: many; V: TRBV19; CDR3: CASSITGTGVQYF; DNA: TGTGCCAGTAGTATTACCGGGACAGGAGTTCAGTACTTC
D: .; J: TRBJ2-7; size: .; V: TRBV19; CDR3: CASSIDPDSTRYEQYF; DNA: TGTGCCAGTAGTATAGATCCCGACTCGACCCGCTACGAGCAGTACTTC
D: TRBD1; J: TRBJ1-2; size: .; V: TRBV7-3; CDR3: CASRYGQGRGGYTF; DNA: TGTGCCAGCAGATACGGACAGGGTAGAGGGGGCTACACCTTC
D: TRBD1; J: TRBJ2-1; size: .; V: TRBV5-3; CDR3: CASSLGTGIDEQFF; DNA: TGTGCCAGCAGCTTGGGGACAGGGATCGATGAGCAGTTCTTC
D: .; J: TRBJ1-5; size: .; V: TRBV19; CDR3: CASSRSNQPQHF; DNA: TGTGCCAGTAGTCGAAGCAATCAGCCCCAGCATTTT
D: TRBD2; J: TRBJ2-7; size: .; V: TRBV5-6; CDR3: CASSLLGGRAKQYF; DNA: TGTGCCAGCAGCTTGTTGGGCGGGAGGGCTAAGCAGTACTTC
D: .; J: TRBJ2-2; size: .; V: TRBV10-3; CDR3: CAISVAPTNTGELFF; DNA: TGTGCCATCAGTGTTGCGCCGACGAACACCGGGGAGCTGTTTTTT
D: TRBD2; J: TRBJ2-3; size: .; V: TRBV5-4; CDR3: CASSTPTSGRADTQYF; DNA: TGTGCCAGCAGCACTCCGACTAGCGGGAGGGCGGATACGCAGTATTTT
D: TRBD1; J: TRBJ1-2; size: .; V: TRBV28; CDR3: CASSLPWGQGASGYTF; DNA: TGTGCCAGCAGTTTGCCCTGGGGACAGGGGGCAAGTGGCTACACCTTC
D: TRBD1; J: TRBJ2-2; size: .; V: TRBV28; CDR3: CASTFSGGATGELFF; DNA: TGTGCCAGCACATTTTCAGGGGGCGCGACCGGGGAGCTGTTTTTT
D: .; J: TRBJ1-6; size: many; V: TRBV28; CDR3: CATRTEPNSPLHF; DNA: TGTGCCACCCGGACCGAACCCAATTCACCCCTCCACTTT
D: TRBD1; J: TRBJ1-5; size: .; V: TRBV28; CDR3: CASTRRAGTGTNQPQHF; DNA: TGTGCCAGCACCCGCCGGGCCGGGACAGGGACGAATCAGCCCCAGCATTTT
D: .; J: TRBJ1-2; size: once; V: TRBV9; CDR3: CASSALQGKGYGYTF; DNA: TGTGCCAGCAGCGCCCTCCAGGGGAAGGGCTATGGCTACACCTTC
D: .; J: TRBJ2-2; size: .; V: TRBV18; CDR3: CASSPPRSKSNTGELFF; DNA: TGTGCCAGCTCACCACCGAGAAGCAAGTCGAACACCGGGGAGCTGTTTTTT
D: .; J: TRBJ2-3; size: .; V: TRBV5-1; CDR3: CASSRNALMSTDTQYF; DNA: TGCGCCAGCAGTCGTAACGCCTTGATGAGCACAGATACGCAGTATTTT
D: TRBD1; J: TRBJ2-5; size: .; V: TRBV19; CDR3: CASSPTTGGWTQYF; DNA: TGTGCCAGTAGCCCAACTACAGGGGGCTGGACCCAGTACTTC
D: TRBD2; J: TRBJ2-1; size: .; V: TRBV10-3; CDR3: CAISESLGEGEQFF; DNA: TGTGCCATCAGTGAGTCTCTGGGGGAGGGTGAGCAGTTCTTC
D: TRBD1; J: TRBJ1-1; size: once; V: TRBV13; CDR3: CASSLGDREATEAFF; DNA: TGTGCCAGCAGCTTAGGGGACAGGGAGGCAACTGAAGCTTTCTTT
D: .; J: TRBJ1-1; size: .; V: TRBV10-3; CDR3: CAISDNRDGEAFF; DNA: TGTGCCATCAGTGACAACAGGGACGGTGAAGCTTTCTTT
D: .; J: TRBJ2-7; size: many; V: TRBV9; CDR3: CASSANLRDEQYF; DNA: TGTGCCAGCAGCGCAAACCTTAGGGACGAGCAGTACTTC
D: .; J: TRBJ1-1; size: .; V: TRBV7-3; CDR3: CASSRGPNTEAFF; DNA: TGTGCCAGCAGCCGCGGGCCGAACACTGAAGCTTTCTTT
D: .; J: TRBJ2-5; size: .; V: TRBV18; CDR3: CASSPQSGGEETQYF; DNA: TGTGCCAGCTCACCACAAAGCGGAGGGGAAGAGACCCAGTACTTC